Below, 21 T cell receptor beta chains from the same sample are listed, as sequenced in a study of blood T cell repertoires in COVID-19. Profiling relied on immunoSEQ multiplex PCR, and the TCRdb table lists in-frame clones only, not all of them. The table has under 350,000 clones, 75% to 90% seen once. The sample was peripheral blood. The receptors originated from a man aged 35-49 years with acute or convalescent COVID-19.

The genes are TRBV2 and TRBJ2-1; 10 bases fit TRBD1. The CDR3 spans 15 residues. The germline gives CDR1 SNHLY, CDR2 FYNNEI. V lost 5 bases to trimming and J lost 8 bases; unmatched junction nucleotides: 9. CDR3 nucleotides: TGTGCCAGCAGTAACCTCCCGGGACAGGGGTATGAGCAGTTCTTC. It codes for CASSNLPGQGYEQFF.

V and J are TRBV11-2 and TRBJ1-2; D is perhaps TRBD1 (5 bases). The V gene's germline CDR1 is SGHAT and CDR2 FQNNGV. V gave up 5 bases and J gave up 4 bases, with 11 bases separating them. This CDR3 region has 13 residues. The CDR3: CASSPGGSYGYTF. CDR3 DNA sequence: TGTGCCAGCAGCCCCGGGGGATCCTATGGCTACACCTTC.

The V gene is TRBV7-6, the J gene TRBJ2-3; D is possibly TRBD2 (6 bases). The CDR3 covers 17 residues. The germline V and J ends were trimmed by 5 bases and 0 bases, with 18 bases remaining between them. CDR1 and CDR2 (germline): SGHVS, FNYEAQ. The CDR3 nucleotides are TGTGCCAGCAGCCCGCGGGACGGTGGGTCTAGCACAGATACGCAGTATTTT. As protein: CASSPRDGGSSTDTQYF. Full variable domain (missing parts from reference TRBV7-6 and TRBJ2-3): GAGVSQSPRYKVTKRGQDVALRCDPISGHVSLYWYRQALGQGPEFLTYFNYEAQQDKSGLPNDRFSAERPEGSISTLTIQRTEQRDSAMYRCASSPRDGGSSTDTQYFGPGTRLTVL.

The rearrangement joins TRBV4-1 to TRBJ2-7; 8 nucleotides match TRBD1. The trim removed 0 bases at V and 7 bases at J, leaving 11 bases unmatched. Germline V gene lookup returns CDR1 MGHRA and CDR2 YSYEKL. The CDR3 has 16 amino acids. CDR3 sequence: CASSQETGQGSGEQYF. CDR3 bases: TGCGCCAGCAGCCAAGAAACCGGACAGGGATCGGGGGAGCAGTACTTC.

The genes are TRBV19 and TRBJ2-2; D remains ambiguous. The CDR3 is 14 amino acids. Trimming took 3 bases from V and 4 from J, leaving 9 bases between them. The germline V gene has CDR1 LNHDA and CDR2 SQIVND (reference sequence). The CDR3 coding sequence is TGTGCCAGTAGTATGGGCATCCTCACCGGGGAGCTGTTTTTT. This gives the protein CASSMGILTGELFF.

This chain connects TRBV24-1 to TRBJ1-5, with TRBD1 as a possible D gene (5 bases). Trimming pared 12 bases from V and 0 bases from J, leaving 20 bases between. CDR1 and CDR2 (germline): KGHDR, SFDVKD. The CDR3 has 16 amino acids. The CDR3 region is CAVDSRTVYSNQPQHF. In DNA, the CDR3 is TGTGCCGTAGACAGTCGAACCGTTTATAGCAATCAGCCCCAGCATTTT.

This clone has a handful of counts. The chain carries TRBV7-2 and TRBJ1-3, with D unresolved. This CDR3 contains 11 residues. Trimming removed 5 bases from V and 10 bases from J, with 9 bases in between. The germline V gene encodes CDR1 SGHTA and CDR2 FQGNSA. The CDR3 loop is CASSLLETIYF. In nucleotides, the CDR3 is TGTGCCAGCAGCCTCCTTGAGACCATATATTTT.

The V and J genes are TRBV6-1 and TRBJ1-2, with 9 nucleotides matching TRBD1. Germline CDR1 and CDR2: MNHNS and SASEGT. The CDR3 length is 17 residues. Trimming took 4 bases from V and 2 from J; bases not matched to a gene: 11. CDR3: CASSGGEGQGINYGYTF. Written as DNA, the CDR3 is TGTGCCAGCAGTGGTGGGGAGGGACAGGGAATCAACTATGGCTACACCTTC.

The chain uses TRBV14 and TRBJ1-5; D possibly corresponds to TRBD1 (6 bases). Germline CDR1 SGHDN, CDR2 FVKESK. V was trimmed by 1 base and J by 7 bases, leaving 11 bases between them. This CDR3 comprises 14 residues. The CDR3 loop is CASSQAGGGQPQHF. The CDR3 coding sequence is TGTGCCAGCAGCCAAGCGGGAGGGGGACAGCCCCAGCATTTT.

The rearrangement uses TRBV5-1 and TRBJ1-5; 7 bases match TRBD1. There are 15 residues in the CDR3. Germline V gene sequence: CDR1 SGHRS, CDR2 YFSETQ. The V gene end was trimmed by 1 base and the J gene end by 4 bases; junction bases not matched to a gene: 5. DNA for the CDR3: TGCGCCAGCAGCTTGACAGGGGAAACAAATCAGCCCCAGCATTTT. Amino acid sequence: CASSLTGETNQPQHF. The full variable domain, in which reference TRBV5-1 and TRBJ1-5 provide the parts outside the CDR3, is KAGVTQTPRYLIKTRGQQVTLSCSPISGHRSVSWYQQTPGQGLQFLFEYFSETQRNKGNFPGRFSGRQFSNSRSEMNVSTLELGDSALYLCASSLTGETNQPQHFGDGTRLSIL.

This clone was seen a single time. The rearrangement uses TRBV9 and TRBJ2-2; no clear D gene. The CDR3 totals 14 residues. Germline CDR1 is SGDLS and CDR2 is YYNGEE. The V and J ends lost 4 bases and 5 bases respectively, with 12 bases between them. The DNA of the CDR3 is TGTGCCAGCAGCCCTCGCCAGTGGACCGGGGAGCTGTTTTTT. This encodes CASSPRQWTGELFF.

The chain has TRBV9 and TRBJ1-6; D is perhaps TRBD1 (6 bases). Trimming left V 3 bases short and J 7 bases short, with 14 bases between. The CDR3 is 15 amino acids. Germline-derived CDR1 and CDR2 are SGDLS and YYNGEE. The CDR3 DNA reads TGTGCCAGCAGCGGTAACCGGGACAAAAATTCACCCCTCCACTTT. It encodes CASSGNRDKNSPLHF. The whole variable domain, filled in from reference TRBV9 and TRBJ1-6, reads DSGVTQTPKHLITATGQRVTLRCSPRSGDLSVYWYQQSLDQGLQFLIQYYNGEERAKGNILERFSAQQFPDLHSELNLSSLELGDSALYFCASSGNRDKNSPLHFGNGTRLTVT.

This clone has a handful of counts. Other nucleotide sequences in the sample specify the same CDR3. The J gene is TRBJ2-2, the V gene TRBV3-1 (or the pseudogene TRBV3-2); 8 nucleotides match TRBD2. Trimming took 1 base from V and 5 from J; bases not matched to a gene: 0. Germline V gives CDR1 LGHDT, CDR2 YNNKEL (reference sequence). The CDR3 contains 14 residues. CDR3 in amino acids: CASSQAGGTGELFF. The CDR3 region has the DNA TGTGCCAGCAGCCAAGCGGGGGGGACCGGGGAGCTGTTTTTT.

V usage is TRBV6-5 and J usage is TRBJ2-7; 9 bases are a match to TRBD1. The V gene end was trimmed by 2 bases and the J gene end by 3 bases; junction bases not matched to a gene: 2. Germline lookup yields CDR1 MNHEY and CDR2 SVGAGI. CDR3 length: 14 amino acids. The CDR3 nucleotides are TGTGCCAGCAGTTACACAGGGGGCAACTACGAGCAGTACTTC. Residues: CASSYTGGNYEQYF.

This chain links TRBV2 with TRBJ1-5; 7 bases map to TRBD1. With 6 bases clipped from V and 0 bases from J, the junction kept 2 bases outside the gene matches. The germline gives CDR1 SNHLY, CDR2 FYNNEI. There are 14 residues in the CDR3. CDR3 DNA sequence: TGTGCCAGCAGGGGGACAGCTAGCAATCAGCCCCAGCATTTT. Translation gives CASRGTASNQPQHF.

This chain joins TRBV6-5 and TRBJ1-5; possibly TRBD1 for D (6 bases). In germline, CDR1 is MNHEY, CDR2 SVGAGI. Trimming pared 5 bases from V and 5 bases from J, leaving 13 bases between. The CDR3 consists of 14 residues. CDR3 bases: TGTGCCAGCAGTCCCGGACAGCTCTATCAGCCCCAGCATTTT. Its protein product is CASSPGQLYQPQHF.

CDR3: CASSQDESVTGNEKLFF. The CDR3 nucleotides read TGTGCCAGCAGCCAAGATGAGTCGGTCACAGGGAATGAAAAACTGTTTTTT. V and J are TRBV3-1 (or the pseudogene TRBV3-2) and TRBJ1-4; D is perhaps TRBD1 (6 bases). V was cut by 0 bases and J by 5 bases, with 16 bases left in between. The CDR3 runs to 17 residues. The germline V gene has CDR1 LGHDT and CDR2 YNNKEL (reference sequence).

The V call is TRBV25-1, the J call TRBJ2-3, with D perhaps matching TRBD2 (5 bases). Germline lookup yields CDR1 MGHDK and CDR2 SYGVNS. Trimming took off 3 bases at V and 8 bases at J, with 15 bases between the two ends. The CDR3 is made up of 14 amino acids. The DNA for the CDR3 is TGTGCCAGCAGTGACCATCAGTATGAGGGTACGCAGTATTTT. It is translated as CASSDHQYEGTQYF.

The chain uses TRBV11-2 and TRBJ2-7, with 7 bases identical to TRBD1. This CDR3 contains 13 residues. Per the germline V gene, CDR1 is SGHAT and CDR2 is FQNNGV. The trim removed 5 bases at V and 5 bases at J, leaving 6 bases unmatched. CDR3: CASSPTGINEQYF. The CDR3 DNA is TGTGCCAGCAGCCCGACAGGGATTAACGAGCAGTACTTC.

V usage is TRBV4-2 and J usage is TRBJ1-6; D is perhaps TRBD1 (6 bases). Trimming removed 4 bases from V and 0 bases from J, with 10 bases in between. The CDR3 is 16 amino acids. The germline gives CDR1 LGHNA, CDR2 YNFKEQ. CDR3 residues: CASSPGVTSYNSPLHF. The CDR3 DNA reads as TGTGCCAGCAGCCCAGGGGTCACCTCCTATAATTCACCCCTCCACTTT.

The chain joins TRBV3-1 (or the pseudogene TRBV3-2) to TRBJ2-5, with 10 bases matching TRBD2. This CDR3 has 14 residues. Trimming cost V 2 bases and J 3 bases; bases outside gene matches: 0. CDR1 is LGHDT and CDR2 is YNNKEL in the germline V gene (reference sequence). DNA of the CDR3: TGTGCCAGCAGCCAACTAGCGGGGGAAGAGACCCAGTACTTC. Protein: CASSQLAGEETQYF.